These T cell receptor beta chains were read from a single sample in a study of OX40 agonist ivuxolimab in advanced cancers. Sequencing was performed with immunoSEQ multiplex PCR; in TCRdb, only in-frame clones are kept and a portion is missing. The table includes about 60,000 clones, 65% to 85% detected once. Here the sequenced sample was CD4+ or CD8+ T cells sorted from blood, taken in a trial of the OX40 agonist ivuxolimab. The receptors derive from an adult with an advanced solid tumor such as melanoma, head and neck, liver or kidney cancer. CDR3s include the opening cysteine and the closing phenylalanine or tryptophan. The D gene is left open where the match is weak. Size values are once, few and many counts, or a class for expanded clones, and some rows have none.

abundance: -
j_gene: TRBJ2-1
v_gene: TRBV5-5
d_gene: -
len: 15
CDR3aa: CASSPLVGLKNEQFF
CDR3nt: TGTGCCAGCAGCCCTCTAGTAGGTCTTAAGAATGAGCAGTTCTTC

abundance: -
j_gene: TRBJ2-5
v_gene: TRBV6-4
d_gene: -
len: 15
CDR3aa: CASSDLVVALETQYF
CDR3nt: TGTGCCAGCAGTGACTTAGTAGTAGCGTTGGAGACCCAGTACTTC

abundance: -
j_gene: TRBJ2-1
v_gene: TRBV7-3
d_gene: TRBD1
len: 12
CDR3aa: CASSQTGVEQFF
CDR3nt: TGTGCCAGCAGCCAGACAGGGGTTGAGCAGTTCTTC

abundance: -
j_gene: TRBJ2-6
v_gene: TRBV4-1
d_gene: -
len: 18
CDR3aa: CASSQDPGRRSGANVLTF
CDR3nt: TGCGCCAGCAGCCAAGATCCGGGACGGCGCTCTGGGGCCAACGTCCTGACTTTC

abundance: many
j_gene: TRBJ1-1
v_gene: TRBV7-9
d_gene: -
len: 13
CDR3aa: CASSAAGRTEAFF
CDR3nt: TGTGCCAGCAGCGCAGCTGGGAGGACTGAAGCTTTCTTT

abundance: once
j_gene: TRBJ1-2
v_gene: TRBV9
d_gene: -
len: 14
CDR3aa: CASNPGQGGYGYTF
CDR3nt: TGTGCCAGCAACCCCGGGCAGGGAGGCTATGGCTACACCTTC

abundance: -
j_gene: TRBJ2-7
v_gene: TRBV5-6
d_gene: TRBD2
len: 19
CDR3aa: CASSSITGTSGGAFYEQYF
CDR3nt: TGTGCCAGCAGCTCCATCACCGGGACTAGCGGGGGGGCCTTCTACGAGCAGTACTTC

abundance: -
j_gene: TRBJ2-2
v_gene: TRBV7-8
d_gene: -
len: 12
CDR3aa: CASSFATGELFF
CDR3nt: TGTGCCAGCAGCTTCGCCACCGGGGAGCTGTTTTTT

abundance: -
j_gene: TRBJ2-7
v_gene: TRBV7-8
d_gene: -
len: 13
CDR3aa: CASSPTETYEQYF
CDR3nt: TGTGCCAGCAGCCCGACAGAAACGTACGAGCAGTACTTC

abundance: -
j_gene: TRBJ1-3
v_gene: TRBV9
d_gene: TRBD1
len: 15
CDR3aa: CASSEGTVSGNTIYF
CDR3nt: TGTGCCAGCAGCGAGGGGACAGTCTCTGGAAACACCATATATTTT

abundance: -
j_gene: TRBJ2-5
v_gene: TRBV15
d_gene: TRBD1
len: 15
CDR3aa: CATSARDRGKGAQYF
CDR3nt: TGTGCCACCAGCGCCCGGGACAGGGGCAAAGGGGCCCAGTACTTC

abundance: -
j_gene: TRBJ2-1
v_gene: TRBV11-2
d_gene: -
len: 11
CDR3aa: CASRKVNEQFF
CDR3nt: TGTGCCAGCAGAAAAGTCAATGAGCAGTTCTTC

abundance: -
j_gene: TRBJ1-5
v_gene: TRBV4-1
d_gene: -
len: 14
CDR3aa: CASSHGKPNQPQHF
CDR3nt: TGCGCCAGCAGCCATGGCAAACCTAATCAGCCCCAGCATTTT

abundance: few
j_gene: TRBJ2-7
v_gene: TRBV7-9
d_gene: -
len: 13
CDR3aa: CASSLLGNYEQYF
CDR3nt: TGTGCCAGCAGCTTACTAGGGAACTACGAGCAGTACTTC

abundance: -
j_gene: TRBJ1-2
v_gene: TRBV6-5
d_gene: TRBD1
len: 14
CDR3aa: CASSPRQGDYGYTF
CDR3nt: TGTGCCAGCAGTCCTAGACAGGGGGACTATGGCTACACCTTC

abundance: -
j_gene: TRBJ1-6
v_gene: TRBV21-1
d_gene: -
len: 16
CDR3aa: CASSKKGQGYGSPLHF
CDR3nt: TGTGCCAGCAGCAAAAAAGGACAGGGGTACGGATCACCCCTCCACTTT

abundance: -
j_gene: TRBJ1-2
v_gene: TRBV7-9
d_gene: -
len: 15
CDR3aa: CASSYHGGRGYGYTF
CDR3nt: TGTGCCAGCAGCTATCATGGGGGAAGGGGCTATGGCTACACCTTC

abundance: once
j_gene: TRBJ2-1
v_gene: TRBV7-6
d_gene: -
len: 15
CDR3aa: CASSLDRQVWNEQFF
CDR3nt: TGTGCCAGCAGCTTAGACCGACAGGTATGGAATGAGCAGTTCTTC

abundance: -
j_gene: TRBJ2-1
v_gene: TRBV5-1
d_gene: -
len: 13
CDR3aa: CASSRVADNEQFF
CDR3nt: TGCGCCAGCAGCAGGGTAGCCGACAATGAGCAGTTCTTC

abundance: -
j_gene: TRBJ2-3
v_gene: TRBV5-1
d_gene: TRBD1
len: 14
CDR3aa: CASRTGQVTDTQYF
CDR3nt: TGCGCCAGCAGAACGGGACAGGTCACAGATACGCAGTATTTT

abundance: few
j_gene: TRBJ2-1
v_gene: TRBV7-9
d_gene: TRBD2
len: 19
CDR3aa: CASSPRGSGGLPIYNEQFF
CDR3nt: TGTGCCAGCAGCCCCCGTGGGTCGGGGGGGCTACCCATATACAATGAGCAGTTCTTC

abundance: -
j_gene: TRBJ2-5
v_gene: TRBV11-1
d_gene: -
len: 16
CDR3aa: CASSLASSAQGETQYF
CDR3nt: TGTGCCAGCAGCTTAGCGTCTAGCGCCCAGGGGGAGACCCAGTACTTC

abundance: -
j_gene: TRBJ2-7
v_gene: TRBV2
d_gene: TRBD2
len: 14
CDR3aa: CASRPGTSAYEQYF
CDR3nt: TGTGCCAGCAGACCCGGGACTAGCGCTTACGAGCAGTACTTC

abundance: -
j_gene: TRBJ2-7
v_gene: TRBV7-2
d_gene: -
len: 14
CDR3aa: CASSPGGLSYEQYF
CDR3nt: TGTGCCAGCAGCCCGGGGGGCTTATCCTACGAGCAGTACTTC

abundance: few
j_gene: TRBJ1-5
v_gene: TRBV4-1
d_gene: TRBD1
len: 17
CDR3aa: CASSPRPFRGQKQPQHF
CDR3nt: TGCGCCAGCAGCCCAAGACCTTTCAGGGGGCAAAAACAGCCCCAGCATTTT

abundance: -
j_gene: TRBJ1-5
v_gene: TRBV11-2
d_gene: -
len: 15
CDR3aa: CASSAGTIQGQPQHF
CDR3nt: TGTGCCAGCAGCGCTGGGACGATACAGGGTCAGCCCCAGCATTTT

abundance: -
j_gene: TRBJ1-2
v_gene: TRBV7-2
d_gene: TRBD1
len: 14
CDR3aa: CASSLQGGADGYTF
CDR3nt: TGTGCCAGCAGCTTACAAGGGGGCGCAGATGGCTACACCTTC

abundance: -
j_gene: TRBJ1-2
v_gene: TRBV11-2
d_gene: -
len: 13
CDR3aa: CASSLGGAYGYTF
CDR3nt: TGTGCCAGCAGCTTAGGGGGGGCGTATGGCTACACCTTC

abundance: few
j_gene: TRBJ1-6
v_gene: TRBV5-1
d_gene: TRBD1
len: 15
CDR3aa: CASSLSGQGRSPLHF
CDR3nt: TGCGCCAGCAGCTTGAGTGGACAGGGACGATCACCCCTCCACTTT

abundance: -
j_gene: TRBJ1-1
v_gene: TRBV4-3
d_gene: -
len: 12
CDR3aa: CASSITVGRAFF
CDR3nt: TGCGCCAGCAGCATCACGGTGGGGCGAGCTTTCTTT

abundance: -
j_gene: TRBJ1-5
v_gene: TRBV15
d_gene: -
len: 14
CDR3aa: CATSRGRGDQPQHF
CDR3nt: TGTGCCACCAGCAGAGGAAGGGGGGATCAGCCCCAGCATTTT

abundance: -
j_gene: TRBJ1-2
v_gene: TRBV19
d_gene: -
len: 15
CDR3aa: CASIHTGGRIYGYTF
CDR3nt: TGTGCCAGTATCCATACCGGGGGGCGCATCTATGGCTACACCTTC

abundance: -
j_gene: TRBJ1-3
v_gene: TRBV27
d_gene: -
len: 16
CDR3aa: CASSFVGEPSGNTIYF
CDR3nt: TGTGCCAGCAGTTTTGTAGGCGAGCCCTCTGGAAACACCATATATTTT

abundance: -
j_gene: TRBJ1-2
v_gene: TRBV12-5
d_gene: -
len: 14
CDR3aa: CASGLVFPTYGYTF
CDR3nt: TGTGCTAGTGGTTTGGTATTTCCGACCTATGGCTACACCTTC

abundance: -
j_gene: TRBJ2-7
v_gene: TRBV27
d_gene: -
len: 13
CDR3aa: CASSPLGAYEQYF
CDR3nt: TGTGCCAGCAGTCCTCTCGGGGCTTACGAGCAGTACTTC

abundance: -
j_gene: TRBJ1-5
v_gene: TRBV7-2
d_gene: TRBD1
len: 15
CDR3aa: CASSYQGGVNQPQHF
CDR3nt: TGTGCCAGCAGCTACCAGGGGGGGGTCAATCAGCCCCAGCATTTT

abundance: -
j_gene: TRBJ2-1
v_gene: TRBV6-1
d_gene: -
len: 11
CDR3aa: CASRQRNEQFF
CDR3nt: TGTGCCAGCAGACAGAGGAATGAGCAGTTCTTC

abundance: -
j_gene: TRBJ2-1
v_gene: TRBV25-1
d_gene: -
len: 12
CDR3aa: CASSESLNEQFF
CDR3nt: TGTGCCAGCAGTGAGTCCTTAAATGAGCAGTTCTTC

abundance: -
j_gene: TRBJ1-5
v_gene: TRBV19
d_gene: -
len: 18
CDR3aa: CASSIKRLRGPLVEPQHF
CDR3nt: TGTGCCAGTAGTATTAAGAGGCTTAGAGGGCCCCTTGTGGAGCCCCAGCATTTT

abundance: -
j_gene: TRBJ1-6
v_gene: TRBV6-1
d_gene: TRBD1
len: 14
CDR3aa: CASSGDRGVSPLHF
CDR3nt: TGTGCCAGCAGTGGGGACAGGGGAGTTTCACCCCTCCACTTT

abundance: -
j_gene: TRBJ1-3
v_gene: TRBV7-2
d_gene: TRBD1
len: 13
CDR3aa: CASSPDRAATIYF
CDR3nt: TGTGCCAGCAGCCCGGACAGGGCCGCCACCATATATTTT

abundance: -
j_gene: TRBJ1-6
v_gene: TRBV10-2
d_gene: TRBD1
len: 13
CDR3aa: CASVGQDNSPLHF
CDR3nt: TGCGCCAGCGTCGGACAGGACAATTCACCCCTCCACTTT

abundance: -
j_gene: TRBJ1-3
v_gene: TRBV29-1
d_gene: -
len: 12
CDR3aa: CSIVVTGNTIYF
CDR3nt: TGCAGCATTGTCGTTACCGGAAACACCATATATTTT

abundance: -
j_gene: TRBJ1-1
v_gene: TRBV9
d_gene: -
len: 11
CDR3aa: CASSRGSEAFF
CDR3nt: TGTGCCAGCAGCCGAGGGAGTGAAGCTTTCTTT

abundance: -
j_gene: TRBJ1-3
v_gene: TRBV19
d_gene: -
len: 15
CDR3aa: CASSFTTGSGNTIYF
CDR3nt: TGTGCCAGTAGTTTCACAACAGGGTCTGGAAACACCATATATTTT

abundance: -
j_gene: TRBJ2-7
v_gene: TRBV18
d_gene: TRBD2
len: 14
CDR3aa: CASSPRGLANEQYF
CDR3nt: TGTGCCAGCTCACCAAGGGGACTAGCTAACGAGCAGTACTTC

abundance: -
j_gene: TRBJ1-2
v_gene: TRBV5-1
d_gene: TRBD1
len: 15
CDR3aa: CASSRPGQGAEGYTF
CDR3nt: TGCGCCAGCAGTCGCCCGGGACAGGGGGCGGAAGGCTACACCTTC

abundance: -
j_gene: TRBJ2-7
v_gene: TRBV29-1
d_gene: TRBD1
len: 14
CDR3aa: CSVAKRTGRNEQYF
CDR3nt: TGCAGCGTAGCTAAGAGGACAGGGCGGAACGAGCAGTACTTC

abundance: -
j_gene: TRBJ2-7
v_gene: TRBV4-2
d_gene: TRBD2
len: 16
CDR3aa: CASSQAGAGGGYEQYF
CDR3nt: TGTGCCAGCAGCCAAGCCGGAGCGGGGGGTGGGTACGAGCAGTACTTC

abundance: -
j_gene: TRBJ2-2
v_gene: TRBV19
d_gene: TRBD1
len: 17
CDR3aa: CASIPGQGAANTGELFF
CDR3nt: TGTGCCAGTATCCCTGGACAGGGGGCCGCGAACACCGGGGAGCTGTTTTTT

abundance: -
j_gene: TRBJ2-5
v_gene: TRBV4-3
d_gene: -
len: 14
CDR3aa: CASSQLGIQETQYF
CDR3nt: TGCGCCAGCAGCCAACTTGGGATCCAAGAGACCCAGTACTTC

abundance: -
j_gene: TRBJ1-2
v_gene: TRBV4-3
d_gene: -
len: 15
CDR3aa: CASSPGSRSLYGYTF
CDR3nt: TGCGCCAGCAGCCCCGGGAGCAGGTCCCTCTATGGCTACACCTTC

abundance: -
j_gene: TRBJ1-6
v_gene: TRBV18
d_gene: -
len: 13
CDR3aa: CASSPERDSPLHF
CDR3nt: TGTGCCAGCTCACCAGAGCGCGATTCACCCCTCCACTTT

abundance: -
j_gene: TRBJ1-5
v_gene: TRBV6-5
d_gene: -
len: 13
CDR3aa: CASSLQSNQPQHF
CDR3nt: TGTGCCAGCAGTCTACAGAGTAATCAGCCCCAGCATTTT

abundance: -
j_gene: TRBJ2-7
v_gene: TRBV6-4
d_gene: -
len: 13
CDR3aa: CAPGKGRSYEQYF
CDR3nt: TGTGCCCCCGGGAAGGGTAGGTCCTACGAGCAGTACTTC

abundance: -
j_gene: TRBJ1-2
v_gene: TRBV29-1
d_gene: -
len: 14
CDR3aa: CSVDRGGRGYGYTF
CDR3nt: TGCAGCGTCGATAGGGGGGGGCGCGGATATGGCTACACCTTC

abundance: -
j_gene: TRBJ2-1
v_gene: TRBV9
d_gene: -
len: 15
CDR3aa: CASSGGNLPYNEQFF
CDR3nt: TGTGCCAGCAGCGGGGGGAACTTACCATACAATGAGCAGTTCTTC

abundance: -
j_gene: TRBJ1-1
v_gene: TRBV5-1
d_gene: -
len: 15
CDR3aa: CASSPSGVMNTEAFF
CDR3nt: TGCGCCAGCAGCCCCTCCGGGGTGATGAACACTGAAGCTTTCTTT